One sample yielded the 27 T cell receptor beta chains listed below, sequenced in a study of blood T cell repertoires in COVID-19. Profiling relied on immunoSEQ multiplex PCR, and the TCRdb table lists in-frame clones only, not all of them. The sample yields 75,000 to 100,000 clones, approximately 87% seen once. Source material: peripheral blood. These receptors were collected from a human donor in a cohort sampled during active COVID-19.

The chain employs TRBV7-2 and TRBJ1-1, with unresolved D. Deletions cut 4 bases from V and 4 bases from J, with 4 bases between. CDR1 and CDR2 (germline): SGHTA, FQGNSA. This CDR3 has 11 amino acids. Here the CDR3 reads CASSSFTEAFF. The CDR3 DNA follows: TGTGCCAGCAGCTCCTTCACTGAAGCTTTCTTT.

CDR3 protein: CATSSRSWDEQFF. The CDR3 DNA reads TGTGCCACCAGTTCTAGGAGTTGGGATGAGCAGTTCTTC. The chain links TRBV24-1 to TRBJ2-1; D is unresolved. Trimming shortened V by 6 bases and J by 8 bases, and 13 bases separated the two germline ends. The CDR3 consists of 13 residues. Germline V gives CDR1 KGHDR, CDR2 SFDVKD.

The chain couples TRBV19 to TRBJ2-5, with TRBD2 matching 9 bases. The CDR3 length is 13 residues. Losses at the gene ends were 8 bases for V and 5 bases for J; bases not matched to a gene: 6. Germline V gene sequence: CDR1 LNHDA, CDR2 SQIVND (reference sequence). The CDR3 reads CASAGLAQETQYF. DNA of the CDR3: TGTGCCAGTGCCGGACTAGCGCAGGAGACCCAGTACTTC.

The chain uses TRBV5-1 and TRBJ2-5, with TRBD2 as a possible D gene (5 bases). In germline, CDR1 is SGHRS, CDR2 YFSETQ. Trimming took off 4 bases at V and 9 bases at J, with 16 bases between the two ends. This CDR3 has 13 residues. CDR3 DNA sequence: TGCGCCAGCAGCACCGAACTCCAGGAGGCCCAGTACTTC. Translation gives CASSTELQEAQYF.

J is TRBJ2-5 and V is TRBV7-2; D ambiguous. V lost 1 base to trimming and J lost 7 bases, with 4 bases between them. The CDR3 spans 11 residues. The V gene's germline CDR1 is SGHTA and CDR2 FQGNSA. The chain's CDR3 is CASSLDRTQYF. CDR3 nucleotide sequence: TGTGCCAGCAGCTTAGATAGGACCCAGTACTTC.

V and J are TRBV7-9 and TRBJ1-1; TRBD1 is a possible D gene (5 bases). Germline lookup yields CDR1 SEHNR and CDR2 FQNEAQ (reference sequence). V was pared by 4 bases and J by 6 bases, with 18 bases between. The CDR3 totals 15 residues. CDR3 region: CASSSPTGFASEAFF. The CDR3, as DNA: TGTGCCAGCAGCTCCCCAACAGGATTCGCCTCTGAAGCTTTCTTT.

The rearrangement links TRBV10-3 to TRBJ1-5; a weak D match, TRBD1 (5 bases). Germline CDR1 ENHRY, CDR2 SYGVKD. Trimming shortened V by 2 bases and J by 5 bases, and 13 bases separated the two germline ends. The CDR3 sequence is 15 residues long. This CDR3 reads CAISEGRGGDQPQHF. In nucleotides, the CDR3 is TGTGCCATCAGTGAGGGTAGGGGTGGCGATCAGCCCCAGCATTTT.

The chain has TRBV7-9 and TRBJ2-3; tentatively, D is TRBD2 (6 bases). Germline V gene sequence: CDR1 SEHNR, CDR2 FQNEAQ (reference sequence). With 0 bases removed from V and 5 bases from J, the gap between germline ends came to 18 bases. The CDR3 has 17 amino acids. DNA of the CDR3: TGTGCCAGCAGCTTAGCTACCTTGGAGGGAGCGGGAGATACGCAGTATTTT. Residues: CASSLATLEGAGDTQYF.

CDR3 sequence (DNA): TGTGCCAGCAGCTTAGGCCTTGTGGGACAGGGAGGAGGCTACACCTTC. The encoded protein is CASSLGLVGQGGGYTF. The rearrangement uses TRBV13 and TRBJ1-2; 9 bases map to TRBD1. Germline trimming cut 0 bases from V and 8 bases from J; bases unmatched to any gene: 10. Germline assignment: CDR1 PRHDT and CDR2 FYEKMQ (reference sequence). This CDR3 region has 16 residues.

The chain is built from TRBV6-6 and TRBJ2-1; 11 positions agree with TRBD2. The CDR3 sequence is 15 residues long. The germline gives CDR1 MNHNY, CDR2 SVGAGI (reference sequence). The V gene end was trimmed by 6 bases and the J gene end by 4 bases; junction bases not matched to a gene: 5. The DNA for the CDR3 is TGTGCCAGCAGGCAGGGACTAGCGGTTTACAATGAGCAGTTCTTC. Translating it yields CASRQGLAVYNEQFF.

The chain couples TRBV24-1 to TRBJ2-3; D perhaps matches TRBD2 (6 bases). V was clipped by 2 bases and J by 6 bases, with 11 bases between them. The germline CDR1 and CDR2 sequences are KGHDR and SFDVKD. There are 14 residues in the CDR3. CDR3 nucleotides: TGTGCCACCAGTGATTGGGGCCGGGGGGATACGCAGTATTTT. Translated: CATSDWGRGDTQYF.

The genes are TRBV29-1 and TRBJ2-3; no reliable D call. Trimming cost V 7 bases and J 1 base, with 9 bases left between them. Germline CDR1 SQVTM, CDR2 ANQGSEA. The CDR3 spans 12 residues. The DNA of the CDR3 is TGCAGCGCTCTAGACGGCACAGATACGCAGTATTTT. Its protein is CSALDGTDTQYF.

The J gene is TRBJ1-1, the V gene TRBV4-3; 7 bases are shared with TRBD1. Germline values: CDR1 LGHNA, CDR2 YSLEER. The CDR3 loop spans 19 amino acids. Trimming removed 4 bases from V and 0 bases from J; junction bases left unmatched: 17. This chain's CDR3 is CASSRKAGEGGPLNTEAFF. CDR3 bases: TGCGCCAGCAGCCGGAAAGCCGGGGAAGGGGGCCCTCTGAACACTGAAGCTTTCTTT.

The chain joins TRBV7-2 to TRBJ2-7; TRBD2 might be the D (6 bases). This CDR3 is built from 14 residues. The germline V gene has CDR1 SGHTA and CDR2 FQGNSA. V was cut by 4 bases and J by 1 base, with 11 bases left in between. CDR3 region: CASSSLAVSYEQYF. CDR3 coding DNA: TGTGCCAGCAGCTCCTTAGCGGTTTCCTACGAGCAGTACTTC.

V usage is TRBV9 and J usage is TRBJ2-1; TRBD1 matches at 10 bases. The V gene's germline CDR1 is SGDLS and CDR2 YYNGEE. V shed 4 bases, J shed 8 bases, and the junction held 9 bases outside the gene matches. The CDR3 sequence is 15 residues long. The CDR3 sequence is CASSPPGTGAYEQFF. CDR3 DNA: TGTGCCAGCAGCCCCCCGGGGACAGGGGCCTATGAGCAGTTCTTC.

The chain is built from TRBV7-8 and TRBJ1-5; a weak D match, TRBD1 (6 bases). V lost 6 bases and J 3 bases, leaving 18 bases between the germline ends. CDR3 length equals 16 residues. Per the germline V gene, CDR1 is SGHVS and CDR2 is FQNEAQ. CDR3 nucleotides: TGTGCCAGCAGACCAGGACAGCCTTATTCCAATCAGCCCCAGCATTTT. Encoded protein: CASRPGQPYSNQPQHF.

This clone was seen once. The genes are TRBV9 and TRBJ2-1, with 9 positions matching TRBD2. This CDR3 is built from 16 residues. Germline-derived CDR1 and CDR2 are SGDLS and YYNGEE. V was clipped by 3 bases and J by 5 bases; unmatched bases: 9. The CDR3 DNA follows: TGTGCCAGCAGCGCCCATGGGACTAGCTCTAACAATGAGCAGTTCTTC. It specifies CASSAHGTSSNNEQFF.

The V call is TRBV6-2 or TRBV6-3, the J call TRBJ2-1; 12 bases map to TRBD2. V trimming: 6 bases; J trimming: 6 bases; junction bases outside the gene matches: 6. CDR1 and CDR2 from the germline V gene are MNHEY and SVGEGT. The CDR3 consists of 15 residues. CDR3 region: CASSYLAGGPNEQFF. In DNA form, the CDR3 reads TGTGCCAGCAGCTATCTAGCGGGAGGGCCCAATGAGCAGTTCTTC.

This chain connects TRBV5-4 to TRBJ2-2; TRBD2 matches 14 bases. V lost 4 bases and J lost 4; bases outside the gene matches: 9. Germline CDR1 and CDR2: SGHNT and YYREEE (reference sequence). The CDR3 runs 18 residues. DNA of the CDR3: TGTGCCAGCAGCCGAGGGGGGACTAGCGGGAGATTCACCGGGGAGCTGTTTTTT. Protein product: CASSRGGTSGRFTGELFF. Supplemented by reference TRBV5-4 and TRBJ2-2, the full variable domain reads ETGVTQSPTHLIKTRGQQVTLRCSSQSGHNTVSWYQQALGQGPQFIFQYYREEENGRGNFPPRFSGLQFPNYSSELNVNALELDDSALYLCASSRGGTSGRFTGELFFGEGSRLTVL.

The CDR3 region is CASSGGSGFLGGYTF. CDR3 in DNA: TGTGCCAGCAGCGGAGGGTCGGGGTTTCTAGGTGGCTACACCTTC. The rearrangement links TRBV7-2 to TRBJ1-2; D gene uncertain. Germline V gene data show CDR1 as SGHTA and CDR2 as FQGNSA. Trimming shortened V by 5 bases and J by 7 bases, and 20 bases separated the two germline ends. This CDR3 contains 15 residues. Full variable domain (missing parts from reference TRBV7-2 and TRBJ1-2): GAGVSQSPSNKVTEKGKDVELRCDPISGHTALYWYRQSLGQGLEFLIYFQGNSAPDKSGLPSDRFSAERTGGSVSTLTIQRTQQEDSAVYLCASSGGSGFLGGYTFGSGTRLTVV.

The rearrangement uses TRBV2 and TRBJ2-2; D is perhaps TRBD1 (6 bases). Trimming removed 4 bases from V and 2 bases from J, with 14 bases in between. From germline, CDR1 is SNHLY and CDR2 FYNNEI. This CDR3 contains 16 residues. The CDR3 sequence: CASSVGRGGNTGELFF. The CDR3 DNA follows: TGTGCCAGCAGTGTAGGCAGGGGTGGTAACACCGGGGAGCTGTTTTTT.

The V gene is TRBV5-1, the J gene TRBJ1-2; no clear D gene. V gave up 4 bases and J gave up 4 bases, with 11 bases separating them. Germline values: CDR1 SGHRS, CDR2 YFSETQ. The CDR3 spans 13 residues. The CDR3 reads CASSHPSIYGYTF. The CDR3 coding sequence is TGCGCCAGCAGCCACCCTAGCATCTATGGCTACACCTTC.

The J gene is TRBJ2-3, the V gene TRBV3-1 (or the pseudogene TRBV3-2); the match to TRBD2 covers 12 bases. CDR3 length equals 18 residues. V lost 5 bases, J lost 5 bases, and 14 bases stayed unmatched. Germline V gene data show CDR1 as LGHDT and CDR2 as YNNKEL (reference sequence). The CDR3: CASSGRLAGATRGDTQYF. CDR3 sequence (DNA): TGTGCCAGCAGCGGTCGACTAGCGGGGGCTACCAGGGGAGATACGCAGTATTTT.

The chain links TRBV4-2 to TRBJ2-3, with 15 bases lining up with TRBD2. The J segment lost 5 bases and the V segment lost 4 bases, leaving 10 bases of the junction unmatched. The length of the CDR3 is 18 residues. The germline gives CDR1 LGHNA, CDR2 YNFKEQ. The CDR3 nucleotides read TGTGCCAGCAGCCGGCCTCCAGGACTAGCGGGAGGGAGAGATACGCAGTATTTT. This codes for CASSRPPGLAGGRDTQYF.

V and J are TRBV14 and TRBJ1-1, with a tentative D call TRBD1 (6 bases). Looked up from germline, CDR1 is SGHDN and CDR2 is FVKESK. The CDR3 runs to 14 residues. The V end lost 4 bases, the J end lost 3 bases, and 12 bases lay between the germline ends. The CDR3 DNA follows: TGTGCCAGCAGCCCTCTACAGGGAGACACTGAAGCTTTCTTT. Its translation is CASSPLQGDTEAFF.

As concerns this clone: The junction does not match germline at one end; this may be a read error. The chain joins TRBV29-1 to TRBJ1-1; the D gene is possibly TRBD1 (6 bases). The germline V gene has CDR1 SQVTM and CDR2 ANQGSEA. CDR3 length: 14 residues. The CDR3 DNA follows: TGCAGCGCCCCCAGCAGGGGTAGGAACGCTGAAGCTTTCTTT. This encodes CSAPSRGRNAEAFF.

This clone has just one count. J is TRBJ2-3 and V is TRBV14; D might be TRBD2 (6 bases). Germline V lookup: CDR1 SGHDN, CDR2 FVKESK. V lost 3 bases and J 0 bases, leaving 16 bases between the germline ends. The CDR3 covers 17 residues. This CDR3 is CASSQDGRLASTDTQYF. The CDR3 region has the DNA TGTGCCAGCAGCCAGGACGGTCGGCTAGCGAGCACAGATACGCAGTATTTT.